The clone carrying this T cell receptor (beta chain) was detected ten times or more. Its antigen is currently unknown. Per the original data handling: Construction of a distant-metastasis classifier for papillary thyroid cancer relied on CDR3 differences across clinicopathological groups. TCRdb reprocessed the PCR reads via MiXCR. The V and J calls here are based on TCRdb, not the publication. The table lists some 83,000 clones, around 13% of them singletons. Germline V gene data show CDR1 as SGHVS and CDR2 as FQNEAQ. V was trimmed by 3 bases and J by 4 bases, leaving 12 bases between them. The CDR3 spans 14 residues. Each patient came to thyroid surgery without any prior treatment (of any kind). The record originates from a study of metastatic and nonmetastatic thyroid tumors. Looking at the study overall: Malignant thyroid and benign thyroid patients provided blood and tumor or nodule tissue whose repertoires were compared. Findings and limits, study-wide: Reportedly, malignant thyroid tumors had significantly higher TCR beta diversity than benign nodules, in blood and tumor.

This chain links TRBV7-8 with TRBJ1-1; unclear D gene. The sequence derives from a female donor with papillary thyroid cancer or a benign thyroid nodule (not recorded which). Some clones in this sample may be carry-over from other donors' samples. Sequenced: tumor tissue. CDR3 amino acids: CASSFDLPGTEAFF. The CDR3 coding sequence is TGTGCCAGCAGCTTTGACCTTCCGGGCACTGAAGCTTTCTTT.